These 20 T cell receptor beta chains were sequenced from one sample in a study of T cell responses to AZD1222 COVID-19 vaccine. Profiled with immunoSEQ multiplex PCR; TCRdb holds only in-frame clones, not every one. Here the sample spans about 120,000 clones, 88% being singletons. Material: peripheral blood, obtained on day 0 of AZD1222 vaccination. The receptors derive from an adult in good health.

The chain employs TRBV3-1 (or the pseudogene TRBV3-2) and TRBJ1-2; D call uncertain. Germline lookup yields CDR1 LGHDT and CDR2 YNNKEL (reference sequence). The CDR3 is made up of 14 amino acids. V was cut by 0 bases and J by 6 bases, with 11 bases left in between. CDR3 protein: CASSQDKGKHGYTF. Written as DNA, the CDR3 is TGTGCCAGCAGCCAAGATAAGGGCAAGCATGGCTACACCTTC.

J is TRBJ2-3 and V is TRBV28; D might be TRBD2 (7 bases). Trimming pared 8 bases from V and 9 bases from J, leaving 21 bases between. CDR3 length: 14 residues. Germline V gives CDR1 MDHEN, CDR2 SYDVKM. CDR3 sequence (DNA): TGTGCCAGCGGTGGGGGGGCAGCGGCGGGGACGCAGTATTTT. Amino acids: CASGGGAAAGTQYF.

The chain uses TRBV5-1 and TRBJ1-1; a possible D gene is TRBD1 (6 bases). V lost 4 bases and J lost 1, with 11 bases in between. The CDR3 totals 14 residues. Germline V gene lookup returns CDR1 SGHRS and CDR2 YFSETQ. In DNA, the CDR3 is TGCGCCAGCAGCACCGGGACACCGAACACTGAAGCTTTCTTT. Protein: CASSTGTPNTEAFF.

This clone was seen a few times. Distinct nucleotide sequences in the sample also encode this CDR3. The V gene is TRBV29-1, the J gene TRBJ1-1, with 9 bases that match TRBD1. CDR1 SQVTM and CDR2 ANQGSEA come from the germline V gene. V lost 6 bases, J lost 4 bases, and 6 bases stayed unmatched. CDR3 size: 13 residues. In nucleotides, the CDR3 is TGCAGCGTGATCGGGACAGGGCTCACTGAAGCTTTCTTT. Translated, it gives CSVIGTGLTEAFF.

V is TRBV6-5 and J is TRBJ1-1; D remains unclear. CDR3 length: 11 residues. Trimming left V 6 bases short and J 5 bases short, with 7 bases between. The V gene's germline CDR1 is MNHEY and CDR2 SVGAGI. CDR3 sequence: CASRRLTEAFF. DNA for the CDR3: TGTGCCAGCAGGAGGTTAACTGAAGCTTTCTTT.

The CDR3 region has the DNA TGCAGTGCCGTCCGGGGAGGTGAGCAGTTCTTC. Protein product: CSAVRGGEQFF. The V call is TRBV20-1, the J call TRBJ2-1; D might be TRBD2 (6 bases). Trimming took off 6 bases at V and 9 bases at J, with 12 bases between the two ends. CDR1 is DFQATT, CDR2 SNEGSKA, per germline (reference sequence). The CDR3 has 11 residues.

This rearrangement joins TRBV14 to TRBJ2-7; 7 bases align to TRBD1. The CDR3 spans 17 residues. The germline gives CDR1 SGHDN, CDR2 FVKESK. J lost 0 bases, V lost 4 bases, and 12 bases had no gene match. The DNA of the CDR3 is TGTGCCAGCAGCCTAGCCACAGGGGCGGGTCGCTCCTACGAGCAGTACTTC. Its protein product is CASSLATGAGRSYEQYF.

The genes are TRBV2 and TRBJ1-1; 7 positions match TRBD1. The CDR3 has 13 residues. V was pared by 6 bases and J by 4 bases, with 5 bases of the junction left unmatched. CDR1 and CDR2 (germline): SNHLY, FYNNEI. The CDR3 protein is CASRDGTVTEAFF. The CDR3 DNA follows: TGTGCCAGCAGGGATGGGACAGTCACTGAAGCTTTCTTT. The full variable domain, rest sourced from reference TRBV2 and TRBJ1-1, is EPEVTQTPSHQVTQMGQEVILRCVPISNHLYFYWYRQILGQKVEFLVSFYNNEISEKSEIFDDQFSVERPDGSNFTLKIRSTKLEDSAMYFCASRDGTVTEAFFGQGTRLTVV.

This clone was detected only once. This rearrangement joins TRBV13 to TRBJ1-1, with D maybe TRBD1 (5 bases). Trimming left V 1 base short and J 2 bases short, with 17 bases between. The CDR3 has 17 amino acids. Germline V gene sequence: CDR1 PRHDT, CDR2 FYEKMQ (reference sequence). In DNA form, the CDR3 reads TGTGCCAGCAGCTTAGCGGTGGCAGGGAGGATAAACACTGAAGCTTTCTTT. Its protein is CASSLAVAGRINTEAFF.

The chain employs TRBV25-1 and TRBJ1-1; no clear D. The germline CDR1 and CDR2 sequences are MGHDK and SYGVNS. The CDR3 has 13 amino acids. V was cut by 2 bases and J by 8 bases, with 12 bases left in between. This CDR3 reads CASSEIRAAEAFF. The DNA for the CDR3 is TGTGCCAGCAGTGAAATACGGGCAGCCGAAGCTTTCTTT.

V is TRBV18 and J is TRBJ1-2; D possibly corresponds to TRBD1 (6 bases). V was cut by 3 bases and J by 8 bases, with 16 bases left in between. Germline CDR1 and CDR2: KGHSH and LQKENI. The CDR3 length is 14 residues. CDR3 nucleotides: TGTGCCAGCTCACCCGATGGGGGGCTGAGCGGCTACACCTTC. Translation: CASSPDGGLSGYTF.

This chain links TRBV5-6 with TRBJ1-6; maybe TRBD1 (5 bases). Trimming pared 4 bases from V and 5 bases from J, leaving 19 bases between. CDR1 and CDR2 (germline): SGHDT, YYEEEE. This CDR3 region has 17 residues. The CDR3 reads CASSPTTTGANNSPLHF. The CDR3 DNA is TGTGCCAGCAGCCCCACTACCACAGGAGCCAATAATTCACCCCTCCACTTT.

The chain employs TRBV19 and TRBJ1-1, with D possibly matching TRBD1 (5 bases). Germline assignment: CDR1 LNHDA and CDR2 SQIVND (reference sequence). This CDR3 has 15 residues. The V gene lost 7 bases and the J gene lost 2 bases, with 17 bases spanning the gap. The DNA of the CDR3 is TGTGCCAGTACCAGCGGGGGACCCCTAAACACTGAAGCTTTCTTT. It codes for CASTSGGPLNTEAFF.

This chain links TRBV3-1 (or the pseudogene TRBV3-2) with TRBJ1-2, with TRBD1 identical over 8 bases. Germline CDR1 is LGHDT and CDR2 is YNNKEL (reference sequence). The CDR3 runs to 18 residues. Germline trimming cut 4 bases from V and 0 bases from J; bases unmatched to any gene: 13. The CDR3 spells CASSPVRQGTPSNYGYTF. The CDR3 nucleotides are TGTGCCAGCAGCCCCGTTCGACAGGGGACCCCCTCTAACTATGGCTACACCTTC.

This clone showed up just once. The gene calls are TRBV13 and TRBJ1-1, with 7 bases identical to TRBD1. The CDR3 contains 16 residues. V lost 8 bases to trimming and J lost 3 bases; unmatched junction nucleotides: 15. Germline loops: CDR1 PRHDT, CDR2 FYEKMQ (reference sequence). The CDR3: CASGTGDLPRDTEAFF. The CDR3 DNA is TGTGCCAGCGGAACAGGGGATTTGCCGAGGGACACTGAAGCTTTCTTT.

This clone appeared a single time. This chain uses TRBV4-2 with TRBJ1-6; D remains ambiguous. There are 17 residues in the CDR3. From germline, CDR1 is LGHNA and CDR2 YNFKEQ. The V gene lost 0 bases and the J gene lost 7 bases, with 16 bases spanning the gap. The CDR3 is CASSQDLSRVRNSPLHF. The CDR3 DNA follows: TGTGCCAGCAGCCAAGATCTATCTCGGGTTCGAAATTCACCCCTCCACTTT.

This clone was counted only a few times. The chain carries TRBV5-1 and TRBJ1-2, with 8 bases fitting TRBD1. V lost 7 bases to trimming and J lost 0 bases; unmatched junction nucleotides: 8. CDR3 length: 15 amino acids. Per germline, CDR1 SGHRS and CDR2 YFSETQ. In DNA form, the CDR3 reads TGCGCCAGCGGACAGGGTCTTTTTGCTAACTATGGCTACACCTTC. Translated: CASGQGLFANYGYTF.

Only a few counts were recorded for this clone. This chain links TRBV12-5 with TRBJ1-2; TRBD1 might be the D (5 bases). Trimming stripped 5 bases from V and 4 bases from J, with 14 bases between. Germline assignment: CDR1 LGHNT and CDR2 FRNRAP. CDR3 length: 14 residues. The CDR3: CASGAYGGGYGYTF. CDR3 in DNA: TGTGCTAGTGGTGCATACGGGGGGGGCTATGGCTACACCTTC. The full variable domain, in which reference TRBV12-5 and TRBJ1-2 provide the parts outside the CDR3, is DARVTQTPRHKVTEMGQEVTMRCQPILGHNTVFWYRQTMMQGLELLAYFRNRAPLDDSGMPKDRFSAEMPDATLATLKIQPSEPRDSAVYFCASGAYGGGYGYTFGSGTRLTVV.

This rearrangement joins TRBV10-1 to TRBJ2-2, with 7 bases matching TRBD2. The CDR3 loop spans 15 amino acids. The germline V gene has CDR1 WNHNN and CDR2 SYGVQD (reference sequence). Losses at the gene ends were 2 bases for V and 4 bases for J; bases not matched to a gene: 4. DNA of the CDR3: TGCGCCAGCAGTGAGGCGGCTAGCGGCACCGGGGAGCTGTTTTTT. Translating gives CASSEAASGTGELFF.

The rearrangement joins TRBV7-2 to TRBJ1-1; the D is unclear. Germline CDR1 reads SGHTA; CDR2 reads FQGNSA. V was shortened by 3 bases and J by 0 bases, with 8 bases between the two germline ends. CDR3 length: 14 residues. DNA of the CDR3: TGTGCCAGCAGCTTTCGCGGGTTGAACACTGAAGCTTTCTTT. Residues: CASSFRGLNTEAFF.